The TCR beta chain under discussion was sequenced for a study of technical replicates of blood from a few donors. Only in-frame clones appear in the TCRdb table, and some are missing; sequencing was by immunoSEQ multiplex PCR. The sample gives under 85,000 clones, around 96% of which show up once; less than 0.35% is in the top ten. The CDR3 runs to 14 residues. The ends were cut back, 4 bases at V and 4 bases at J, with 13 bases in the middle. CDR1 is SGHDN, CDR2 FVKESK, per germline. The sequenced material came from T cells isolated from PBMCs. This receptor was identified in a human donor in good health. The V call is TRBV14, the J call TRBJ1-1; a weak D match, TRBD1 (5 bases). Written as DNA, the CDR3 is TGTGCCAGCAGCCTCTTACAAGGGGTCACTGAAGCTTTCTTT. Translated, it gives CASSLLQGVTEAFF. The whole variable domain, filled in from reference TRBV14 and TRBJ1-1, reads EAGVTQFPSHSVIEKGQTVTLRCDPISGHDNLYWYRRVMGKEIKFLLHFVKESKQDESGMPNNRFLAERTGGTYSTLKVQPAELEDSGVYFCASSLLQGVTEAFFGQGTRLTVV.